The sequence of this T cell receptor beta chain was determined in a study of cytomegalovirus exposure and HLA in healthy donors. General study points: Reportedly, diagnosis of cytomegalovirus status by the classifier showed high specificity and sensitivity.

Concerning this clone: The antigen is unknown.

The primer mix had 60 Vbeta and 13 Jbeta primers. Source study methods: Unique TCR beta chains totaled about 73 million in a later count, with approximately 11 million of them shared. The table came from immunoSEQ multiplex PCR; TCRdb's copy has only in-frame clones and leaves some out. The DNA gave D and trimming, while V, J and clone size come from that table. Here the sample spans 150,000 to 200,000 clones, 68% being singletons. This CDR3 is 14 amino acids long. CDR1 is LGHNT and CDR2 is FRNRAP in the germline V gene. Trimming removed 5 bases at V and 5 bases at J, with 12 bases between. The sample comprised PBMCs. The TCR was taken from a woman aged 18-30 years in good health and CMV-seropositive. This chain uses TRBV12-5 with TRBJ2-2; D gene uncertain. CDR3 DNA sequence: TGTGCTAGTGGTCTGGATGCGAGAACCGGGGAGCTGTTTTTT. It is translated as CASGLDARTGELFF.